Shown below are 11 T cell receptor beta chains from a single sample sequenced in a study of Graves' ophthalmopathy and Graves' hyperthyroidism. RNA transcripts yielded amplified TCR beta CDR3 regions. RT-PCR was first run with HTBI primers, then multiplex PCR in a second round. TCRdb independently ran MiXCR on the multiplex PCR reads; one entry per CDR3 protein. The sample consists of over a million distinct CDR3 sequences, 36% of them appearing once. The sequencing input was peripheral blood or thyroid tissue (not recorded which). The receptor source for this set is an adult man with Graves' hyperthyroidism.

This clonotype turned up a few times. The chain uses TRBV2 and TRBJ2-7; D ambiguous. The CDR3 is 13 amino acids. The germline gives CDR1 SNHLY, CDR2 FYNNEI. V lost 2 bases, J lost 9 bases, and 14 bases lay in between. CDR3 in DNA: TGTGCCAGCAGTGAATTCGCGGATCACGGGCAGTACTTC. Translating it yields CASSEFADHGQYF.

The chain employs TRBV25-1 and TRBJ2-5; 7 bases map to TRBD2. J gave up 2 bases and V 3 bases, and 21 bases lay outside the gene matches. The CDR3 loop spans 20 amino acids. Germline CDR1 and CDR2: MGHDK and SYGVNS. The CDR3 nucleotides read TGTGCCAGCAGTGAGAGACTGAGAAAGGAGCGGGAAGGAGGGCAAGAGACCCAGTACTTC. Protein product: CASSERLRKEREGGQETQYF.

This clonotype has just a few counts. The chain is built from TRBV29-1 and TRBJ1-1; 7 bases agree with TRBD1. The CDR3 is 14 residues long. CDR1 and CDR2 (germline): SQVTM, ANQGSEA. Germline trimming cut 3 bases from V and 11 bases from J; bases unmatched to any gene: 15. The CDR3 region has the DNA TGCAGCGTTGACTGGGGACAGACCCGAGGTGTTGCTTTCTTT. Protein: CSVDWGQTRGVAFF.

This chain uses TRBV5-1 with TRBJ2-7; TRBD2 matches at 8 bases. From germline, CDR1 is SGHRS and CDR2 YFSETQ. V was pared by 4 bases and J by 6 bases, with 12 bases of the junction left unmatched. The CDR3 sequence is 15 residues long. CDR3 loop: CASSGLAGHTGEQYF. For the CDR3, the DNA is TGCGCCAGCAGCGGCTTAGCGGGACACACGGGCGAGCAGTACTTC.

This chain joins TRBV20-1 and TRBJ2-5, with D maybe TRBD2 (5 bases). Trimming took off 0 bases at V and 10 bases at J, with 15 bases between the two ends. CDR3 size: 13 residues. CDR1 is DFQATT, CDR2 SNEGSKA, per germline (reference sequence). The CDR3 is CSARDQTKRIQYF. CDR3 bases: TGCAGTGCTAGAGATCAGACTAAGAGAATCCAGTACTTC.

This clonotype was counted ten times or more. This chain uses TRBV11-1 with TRBJ2-5; 10 bases fit TRBD2. The CDR3 extends over 14 amino acids. Germline CDR1 SGHAT, CDR2 FQDESV (reference sequence). V lost 6 bases, J lost 2 bases, and 3 bases stayed unmatched. DNA of the CDR3: TGTGCCAGCAGGATAGCGGGGGGACAAGAGACCCAGTACTTC. This translates into CASRIAGGQETQYF.

This clonotype was seen many times. J is TRBJ2-2 and V is TRBV5-1; no clear D gene. CDR1 is SGHRS and CDR2 is YFSETQ in the germline V gene. CDR3 length: 13 amino acids. The ends were cut back, 1 base at V and 8 bases at J, with 9 bases in the middle. The CDR3 nucleotides are TGCGCCAGCAGCTTGCCGGACGCTGGGGAGCTGTTTTTT. Its protein product is CASSLPDAGELFF. Complete variable domain (other parts from reference TRBV5-1 and TRBJ2-2): KAGVTQTPRYLIKTRGQQVTLSCSPISGHRSVSWYQQTPGQGLQFLFEYFSETQRNKGNFPGRFSGRQFSNSRSEMNVSTLELGDSALYLCASSLPDAGELFFGEGSRLTVL.

Ten or more counts support this clonotype. V is TRBV5-1 and J is TRBJ2-7, with 11 bases aligning to TRBD2. The CDR3 covers 15 residues. Germline CDR1 reads SGHRS; CDR2 reads YFSETQ. After removal of 2 bases from V and 0 bases from J, the junction contained 1 base not matched to a gene. CDR3 sequence reads: CASSFGLAGSYEQYF. The CDR3 nucleotides read TGCGCCAGCAGCTTCGGACTAGCGGGCTCCTACGAGCAGTACTTC.

DNA of the CDR3: TGTGCCAGCAGACCACGCCCGGGAGTATCACCCCTCCACTTT. Its translation: CASRPRPGVSPLHF. The chain uses TRBV6-5 and TRBJ1-6; no firm D call. Germline V gene sequence: CDR1 MNHEY, CDR2 SVGAGI. There are 14 residues in the CDR3. Trimming removed 6 bases at V and 10 bases at J, with 16 bases between.

This clonotype has at least ten counts. V gene TRBV7-9 combines with J gene TRBJ2-7; D is ambiguous. The V end was cut by 5 bases, the J end by 4 bases, with 9 bases between. Germline V gene sequence: CDR1 SEHNR, CDR2 FQNEAQ (reference sequence). This CDR3 comprises 12 residues. CDR3 sequence (DNA): TGTGCCAGCAGCACGGGCCCGTACGAGCAGTACTTC. It yields the protein CASSTGPYEQYF.

Remarks on this clonotype: This CDR3 is missing its conserved last phenylalanine or tryptophan, likely due to a read error. The V gene is TRBV5-6, the J gene TRBJ2-5; D may be TRBD2 (6 bases). Germline lookup yields CDR1 SGHDT and CDR2 YYEEEE. Trimming removed 5 bases from V and 5 bases from J, with 10 bases in between. This CDR3 is built from 12 residues. In DNA, the CDR3 is TGTGCCAGCAGGCTTGGAGGGGAGACCCAGTACCTC. Translating gives CASRLGGETQYL.